These T cell receptor beta chains were read from a single sample in a study of cytomegalovirus exposure and HLA in healthy donors. The method was immunoSEQ multiplex PCR; TCRdb's version includes in-frame clones alone and lacks a portion of them. The repertoire consists of around 100,000 clones, with roughly 70% occurring once and the leading ten covering roughly 8.3%. The sequenced sample was PBMCs. Receptors were obtained from a man aged 18 to 30 in good health and CMV-seropositive. The conserved cysteine and the conserved F or W are not part of the CDR3 here.

V,J,CDR3
TRBV14,TRBJ2-3,ASGTSGPDTQY
TRBV18,TRBJ1-4,ASSPNRGGGEKLF
TRBV2,TRBJ1-6,ASRWDGTDYNSPLH
TRBV7-9,TRBJ1-1,ATTMGGREGTEAF
TRBV2,TRBJ2-7,ASADGQGYEQY
TRBV5-1,TRBJ2-3,ASSLGRDSHTDTQY
TRBV2,TRBJ2-3,ASRGQVGTDTQY
TRBV2,TRBJ2-1,ASSKLAALGEQF
TRBV18,TRBJ1-2,ASSLTDGDYGYT
TRBV7-2,TRBJ2-5,ASSLGLAGQETQY
TRBV5-1,TRBJ2-5,ASKLPLQTGNQETQY